This section outlines one T cell receptor beta chain sequence together with its context. Its target is not known. Diagnoses rested on clinical symptoms, serum thyroxine and TRAb, thyroid ultrasound and orbital computed tomography. The data were taken from a study of T cells in Graves' hyperthyroidism and ophthalmopathy. What was amplified from RNA transcripts were TCR beta CDR3 regions. The HTBI primer set was used in a first-round RT-PCR of the TCR CDR3. TCRdb reprocessed the multiplex PCR reads via MiXCR and lists one record per CDR3 protein. Of hundreds of thousands of distinct CDR3 sequences detected, about 45% appear once; the ten largest clones hold 6.5% to 9%. Overall study findings and caveats: With a median lead of approximately six months before onset, the model predicted ophthalmopathy.

Input material: peripheral blood or thyroid tissue (not recorded which). The source is an adult man with Graves' disease, either hyperthyroidism or ophthalmopathy (not recorded which).

CDR3 in amino acids: CASSLTSDSSAYEQYF. In nucleotides, the CDR3 is TGTGCCAGCAGCTTAACCTCGGACAGCTCTGCCTACGAGCAGTACTTC. The chain uses TRBV7-9 and TRBJ2-7; possible D gene TRBD1, 6 bases. CDR1 is SEHNR, CDR2 FQNEAQ, per germline (reference sequence). The CDR3 is made up of 16 amino acids. V lost 2 bases, J lost 2 bases, and 16 bases lay in between.